Listed below are T cell receptor beta chains from one sample, sequenced in a study of graft-versus-host responses after intestinal transplantation. Their antigens are not known. Sequenced by immunoSEQ multiplex PCR; TCRdb stores in-frame clones only, minus some. The repertoire holds about 39,000 clones, with roughly 96% as singletons. Sequences were derived from unstimulated CD8+ T cells sorted from spleen or lymph node cells, sampled before transplant. The receptor source for this set is a human donor who was the organ donor for an intestinal transplant. CDR3s leave out the opening cysteine and the closing phenylalanine or tryptophan.

J: TRBJ1-2
V: TRBV7-9
CDR3: ASSSPGLGAYGYT

J: TRBJ2-5
V: TRBV6-5
CDR3: ASSHLQGKETQY

J: TRBJ2-7
V: TRBV6-5
CDR3: ASSYGTGDYEQY

J: TRBJ2-5
V: TRBV9
CDR3: ASSVILSVGETQY

J: TRBJ2-5
V: TRBV6-5
CDR3: ASSYSWQETQY

J: TRBJ2-7
V: TRBV6-6
CDR3: ASSPSMDEQY

J: TRBJ2-1
V: TRBV27
CDR3: ASSLSGGNYNEQF

J: TRBJ2-7
V: TRBV5-4
CDR3: ASSSTGYEQY

J: TRBJ1-2
V: TRBV11-2
CDR3: ASSSPSGELNYGYT

J: TRBJ2-5
V: TRBV5-5
CDR3: ASSLEGSQETQY

J: TRBJ1-1
V: TRBV4-1
CDR3: ASSHPGGGWAEAF

J: TRBJ2-7
V: TRBV4-1
CDR3: ASSQEDGDYEQY

J: TRBJ2-7
V: TRBV6-6
CDR3: ASSYQLTGIYEQY

J: TRBJ2-3
V: TRBV7-2
CDR3: ASSSDLAGALTDTQY

J: TRBJ1-3
V: TRBV27
CDR3: ASSPGNTIY

J: TRBJ2-7
V: TRBV11-3
CDR3: ASSLVAPEQY

J: TRBJ2-7
V: TRBV10-2
CDR3: ASSESNIPSEQY

J: TRBJ2-5
V: TRBV2
CDR3: ASSGLAGGRETQY

J: TRBJ1-6
V: TRBV6-5
CDR3: ASSLVVSYNSPLH

J: TRBJ2-1
V: TRBV30
CDR3: AYSGGPSYNEQF

J: TRBJ1-1
V: TRBV4-3
CDR3: ASSPLGNTEAF

J: TRBJ1-2
V: TRBV9
CDR3: ASSAQGGYT

J: TRBJ2-1
V: TRBV6-5
CDR3: ASSQFSGAHNEQF

J: TRBJ1-3
V: TRBV9
CDR3: ASSALSRESGNTIY

J: TRBJ2-3
V: TRBV2
CDR3: ASRDLVLADNTDTQY

J: TRBJ1-1
V: TRBV6-6
CDR3: ASSYGGTEAF

J: TRBJ1-1
V: TRBV19
CDR3: ASMGDLGAEAF

J: TRBJ1-1
V: TRBV19
CDR3: ASSTLMGQGTEAF

J: TRBJ2-2
V: TRBV7-2
CDR3: ASSLWASGGATGELF

J: TRBJ2-1
V: TRBV4-2
CDR3: ASSQEWPLAGGPNEQF

J: TRBJ2-3
V: TRBV4-3
CDR3: ASSQDRGQRTDTQY

J: TRBJ2-7
V: TRBV5-1
CDR3: ASSLDISSYEQY

J: TRBJ1-5
V: TRBV2
CDR3: ASSEVGGNQPQH

J: TRBJ2-2
V: TRBV6-5
CDR3: ASFASGFGELF

J: TRBJ1-2
V: TRBV4-1
CDR3: ASSQIHRGDYGYT

J: TRBJ1-4
V: TRBV6-1
CDR3: AKGQGYEKLF

J: TRBJ1-6
V: TRBV4-1
CDR3: ASSQDTGWGSPLH

J: TRBJ2-7
V: TRBV5-6
CDR3: ASSLTYEQY

J: TRBJ2-2
V: TRBV5-1
CDR3: ASSLSSLPLDGELF

J: TRBJ1-5
V: TRBV28
CDR3: ASTFLQEGNQPQH

J: TRBJ1-1
V: TRBV10-3
CDR3: AISENTEAF

J: TRBJ2-7
V: TRBV6-9
CDR3: ASSSDRVDEQY

J: TRBJ2-7
V: TRBV18
CDR3: ASSPRKDRGPYYEQY

J: TRBJ1-1
V: TRBV4-2
CDR3: ASSQEGGNTEAF